This T cell receptor beta chain was sequenced for a study of T cell responses to AZD1222 COVID-19 vaccine (dated by TCRdb to about 2021). About the investigation overall: AZD1222 recipients whose second dose came at about 4 weeks and those whose second dose came at about 12 weeks were combined into one group, since spike-specific TCR depth and breadth did not differ between the two schedules. Enrollment into the trials was organized by age into subgroups of 18-55, 56-69 and 70-plus years, and those subgroups contained roughly 140, 27 and 60 TCR-sequenced participants, respectively. TCR sequencing was performed for 230 to 250 trial participants, of whom around 210 were given two doses of AZD1222 and approximately 25 were given two doses of MenACWY control vaccine. The investigation overall reported the following: Nearly half of unique spike-specific TCRs reportedly recognized epitopes outside regions mutated in the B.1.351 and B.1.1.7 variants. Because no day 14 peak-response samples were available, the repertoires could be characterized only after the peak T cell response. Participants were mostly white British and included more females than males, and it was suggested by the authors that clonal diversity may have been underestimated. After two AZD1222 doses, spike-specific TCR breadth and depth were significantly higher than at day 0 and than in MenACWY recipients. Conclusions about previously exposed vaccinees are limited because only five to seven AZD1222 recipients were SARS-CoV-2 seropositive at baseline. CD4 TCRs associated with the vaccine covered the entire spike protein, and the dominant responses were in regions 160-218 and 743-854. In the small 56-69-year group, the increase in depth fell short of significance, most likely because of low power.

The CDR3 sequence holds 17 residues, the cysteine and phenylalanine included. Just the 51-base CDR3 DNA is kept, in frame starting at base 1. Ends trimmed: V by 2 bases, J by 5 bases; bases unmatched to a gene: 12. From a lookup of the germline V gene, CDR1 and CDR2 are KGHDR and SFDVKD. The CDR3 regions of human TCRbeta chains were subjected to immunosequencing. The original pipeline was this. TCRs in the repertoires were matched against a reference library of SARS-CoV-2-specific TCRs that had been generated with the MIRA antigen-specificity platform. Breadth was defined as the fraction of unique TCRs that were SARS-CoV-2-associated. Depth was defined as the fraction of total T cells that were SARS-CoV-2-associated. Each spike-specific TCR was assigned to its reactive spike region and to a CD4 or CD8 class using the MIRA data. Log10-transformed breadth and depth values were compared by one-way ANOVA with Sidak's multiple comparisons tests. This immuneACCESS table, as held by TCRdb, lists in-frame sequences with V and J called but not all clones. Of the missing ones, under half trace to an unresolved V gene in checked studies; the others have no known cause. That table supplies the V and J calls and clone size; D and trimming were determined from the DNA. For this sample the table gives around 140,000 clones, of which about 90% were detected only once. 2.5% to 3.5% of the sample is held by the ten biggest clonotypes.

A remark on this clone: The antigen it recognizes is unknown. Base qualities are missing; no much larger clone stands one base away.

What the time point label conveys for this sample: baseline before first vaccination. Vaccinee samples were obtained from the UK trials COV001 and COV002, which included a single-blind randomized controlled phase 2/3 trial of AZD1222 (ChAdOx1 nCoV-19) in healthy adults. For TCRbeta chain sequencing, PBMC samples from trial participants were taken at day 0 and at day 28 after the second dose. This material consisted of peripheral blood, taken on day 0 of AZD1222 vaccination. This sequence originates from an adult in good health. This chain joins TRBV24-1 to TRBJ2-7, and 9 junction bases match TRBD2. The nucleotide sequence is TGTGCCACCAGTGATTCGACTAGCGGAGTCCCCCCGCACGAGCAGTACTTC. Translated, this is CATSDSTSGVPPHEQYF.